This TCR beta chain is drawn from a study of cytomegalovirus exposure and HLA in healthy donors. Study-wide context: Researchers previously reported finding roughly 120 million unique TCR beta sequences from some 180 million T cells.

This CDR3 is 15 amino acids long. The germline V and J ends were trimmed by 0 bases and 2 bases, with 11 bases remaining between them. Per the germline V gene, CDR1 is SGHVS and CDR2 is FQNEAQ. The PCR employed 60 Vbeta primers together with 13 Jbeta primers. Clones were read by immunoSEQ multiplex PCR, and TCRdb kept only the in-frame ones, dropping some. In the table there are 150,000 to 180,000 clones, over 65% of which are singletons. The sequence derives from a man in his thirties or forties in good health and CMV-seronegative. The sample taken for sequencing was PBMCs. The chain employs TRBV7-8 and TRBJ2-7; D is perhaps TRBD1 (5 bases). The CDR3: CASSLARDRPYEQYF. CDR3 in DNA: TGTGCCAGCAGCTTAGCGAGAGACAGACCCTACGAGCAGTACTTC.